This T cell receptor (beta chain) came from a study of cytomegalovirus exposure and HLA in healthy donors. General observations from the study: A later analysis found most CMV-associated TCR beta chains apparently HLA-restricted.

This clone was seen just once. What it binds is unknown. The V gene's germline CDR1 is SGHRS and CDR2 YFSETQ. This CDR3 region has 15 residues. Unmatched junction bases numbered 4, after V lost 2 bases and J lost 4 bases. A multiplex PCR was run with 60 Vbeta primers and 13 Jbeta primers. The protocol was immunoSEQ multiplex PCR, while the TCRdb copy is restricted to in-frame clones and leaves out a portion. Of fewer than 250,000 clones in the sample, roughly 84% were seen once. The gene calls are TRBV5-1 and TRBJ2-3, with 10 nucleotides matching TRBD2. Sequencing was carried out using PBMCs. The clonotype comes from a human donor in good health. CDR3 bases: TGCGCCAGCAGCTTCGTGAGCGGGAGGGCAGATACGCAGTATTTT. Protein product: CASSFVSGRADTQYF.